The rows below give T cell receptor beta chains drawn from one sample of a study of blood T cells in healthy people across ages. TCRdb called the 5' RACE reads again in MiXCR, with one record for every CDR3 protein. The data contain fewer than 800,000 distinct CDR3 sequences, around a fifth of them singletons. The sample comprised blood. The source of these receptors is a man between 65 and 85 years old in good health. The CDR3 runs from the conserved cysteine through the conserved F or W. Each record gives: clone size, D gene, J gene, V gene, CDR3 DNA, CDR3 protein. D genes are given only for firm matches. Only part of the rows carry a size: once, few, many, or a class if the clone is expanded.

>NA|NA|TRBJ2-1|TRBV4-3
TGCGCCAGCAGCCAAGCTTCCACGACCTCCAATGAGCAGTTCTTC
CASSQASTTSNEQFF
>NA|TRBD2|TRBJ2-2|TRBV3-1
TGTGCCAGCAGCCAGGGTAGCGGGAGAGGTACCGGGGAGCTGTTTTTT
CASSQGSGRGTGELFF
>few|TRBD1|TRBJ2-5|TRBV5-8
TGTGCCAGCCTTACCACAGGGGGCGAAGAGACCCAGTACTTC
CASLTTGGEETQYF
>NA|NA|TRBJ2-7|TRBV6-1
TGTGCCAGCAGGGGGGAGAATGGGGCCTACGAGCAGTACTTC
CASRGENGAYEQYF
>NA|NA|TRBJ2-4|TRBV29-1
TGCAGCGTTGAGGACGGCGGGCCGCAAAACATTCAGTACTTC
CSVEDGGPQNIQYF
>few|NA|TRBJ2-7|TRBV4-1
TGCGCCAGCAGCCAAGATGCGCACCCCTTCCACTACGAGCAGTACTTC
CASSQDAHPFHYEQYF
>NA|TRBD2|TRBJ2-3|TRBV6-2/TRBV6-3
TGTGCCAGCACCTCACTAGCGGCTCCCGCTACGCAGTATTTT
CASTSLAAPATQYF
>many|NA|TRBJ2-1|TRBV5-5
TGTGCCAGCAGCTTGGCCATAAGCTCCTACAATGAGCAGTTCTTC
CASSLAISSYNEQFF
>NA|NA|TRBJ1-2|TRBV7-2
TGTGCCAGCAGCTTAGGGGGACCCAACTATGGCTACACCTTC
CASSLGGPNYGYTF
>NA|NA|TRBJ2-3|TRBV7-2
TGTGCCAGCAGCCCCGGCAGGGGCGGAAGCACAGATACGCAGTATTTT
CASSPGRGGSTDTQYF
>few|NA|TRBJ1-4|TRBV7-6
TGTGCCAGCAGCTTAGTCAGTAATGAAAAACTGTTTTTT
CASSLVSNEKLFF
>NA|NA|TRBJ1-5|TRBV20-1
TGCAGTGCTAGCTCGGGGAAAGGCAATCAGCCCCAGCATTTT
CSASSGKGNQPQHF
>many|TRBD1|TRBJ1-2|TRBV12-3/TRBV12-4
TGTGCCAGCAGTTTAGCCGGGACAGGGGCTGGTGGCTACACCTTC
CASSLAGTGAGGYTF
>few|TRBD2|TRBJ2-2|TRBV15
TGTGCCACCAGCGGAACTAGCGGGGGCCTCACCGGGGAGCTGTTTTTT
CATSGTSGGLTGELFF
>NA|TRBD2|TRBJ2-3|TRBV20-1
TGCAGTGCTAGAACACTAGCGACTAGCACAGATACGCAGTATTTT
CSARTLATSTDTQYF